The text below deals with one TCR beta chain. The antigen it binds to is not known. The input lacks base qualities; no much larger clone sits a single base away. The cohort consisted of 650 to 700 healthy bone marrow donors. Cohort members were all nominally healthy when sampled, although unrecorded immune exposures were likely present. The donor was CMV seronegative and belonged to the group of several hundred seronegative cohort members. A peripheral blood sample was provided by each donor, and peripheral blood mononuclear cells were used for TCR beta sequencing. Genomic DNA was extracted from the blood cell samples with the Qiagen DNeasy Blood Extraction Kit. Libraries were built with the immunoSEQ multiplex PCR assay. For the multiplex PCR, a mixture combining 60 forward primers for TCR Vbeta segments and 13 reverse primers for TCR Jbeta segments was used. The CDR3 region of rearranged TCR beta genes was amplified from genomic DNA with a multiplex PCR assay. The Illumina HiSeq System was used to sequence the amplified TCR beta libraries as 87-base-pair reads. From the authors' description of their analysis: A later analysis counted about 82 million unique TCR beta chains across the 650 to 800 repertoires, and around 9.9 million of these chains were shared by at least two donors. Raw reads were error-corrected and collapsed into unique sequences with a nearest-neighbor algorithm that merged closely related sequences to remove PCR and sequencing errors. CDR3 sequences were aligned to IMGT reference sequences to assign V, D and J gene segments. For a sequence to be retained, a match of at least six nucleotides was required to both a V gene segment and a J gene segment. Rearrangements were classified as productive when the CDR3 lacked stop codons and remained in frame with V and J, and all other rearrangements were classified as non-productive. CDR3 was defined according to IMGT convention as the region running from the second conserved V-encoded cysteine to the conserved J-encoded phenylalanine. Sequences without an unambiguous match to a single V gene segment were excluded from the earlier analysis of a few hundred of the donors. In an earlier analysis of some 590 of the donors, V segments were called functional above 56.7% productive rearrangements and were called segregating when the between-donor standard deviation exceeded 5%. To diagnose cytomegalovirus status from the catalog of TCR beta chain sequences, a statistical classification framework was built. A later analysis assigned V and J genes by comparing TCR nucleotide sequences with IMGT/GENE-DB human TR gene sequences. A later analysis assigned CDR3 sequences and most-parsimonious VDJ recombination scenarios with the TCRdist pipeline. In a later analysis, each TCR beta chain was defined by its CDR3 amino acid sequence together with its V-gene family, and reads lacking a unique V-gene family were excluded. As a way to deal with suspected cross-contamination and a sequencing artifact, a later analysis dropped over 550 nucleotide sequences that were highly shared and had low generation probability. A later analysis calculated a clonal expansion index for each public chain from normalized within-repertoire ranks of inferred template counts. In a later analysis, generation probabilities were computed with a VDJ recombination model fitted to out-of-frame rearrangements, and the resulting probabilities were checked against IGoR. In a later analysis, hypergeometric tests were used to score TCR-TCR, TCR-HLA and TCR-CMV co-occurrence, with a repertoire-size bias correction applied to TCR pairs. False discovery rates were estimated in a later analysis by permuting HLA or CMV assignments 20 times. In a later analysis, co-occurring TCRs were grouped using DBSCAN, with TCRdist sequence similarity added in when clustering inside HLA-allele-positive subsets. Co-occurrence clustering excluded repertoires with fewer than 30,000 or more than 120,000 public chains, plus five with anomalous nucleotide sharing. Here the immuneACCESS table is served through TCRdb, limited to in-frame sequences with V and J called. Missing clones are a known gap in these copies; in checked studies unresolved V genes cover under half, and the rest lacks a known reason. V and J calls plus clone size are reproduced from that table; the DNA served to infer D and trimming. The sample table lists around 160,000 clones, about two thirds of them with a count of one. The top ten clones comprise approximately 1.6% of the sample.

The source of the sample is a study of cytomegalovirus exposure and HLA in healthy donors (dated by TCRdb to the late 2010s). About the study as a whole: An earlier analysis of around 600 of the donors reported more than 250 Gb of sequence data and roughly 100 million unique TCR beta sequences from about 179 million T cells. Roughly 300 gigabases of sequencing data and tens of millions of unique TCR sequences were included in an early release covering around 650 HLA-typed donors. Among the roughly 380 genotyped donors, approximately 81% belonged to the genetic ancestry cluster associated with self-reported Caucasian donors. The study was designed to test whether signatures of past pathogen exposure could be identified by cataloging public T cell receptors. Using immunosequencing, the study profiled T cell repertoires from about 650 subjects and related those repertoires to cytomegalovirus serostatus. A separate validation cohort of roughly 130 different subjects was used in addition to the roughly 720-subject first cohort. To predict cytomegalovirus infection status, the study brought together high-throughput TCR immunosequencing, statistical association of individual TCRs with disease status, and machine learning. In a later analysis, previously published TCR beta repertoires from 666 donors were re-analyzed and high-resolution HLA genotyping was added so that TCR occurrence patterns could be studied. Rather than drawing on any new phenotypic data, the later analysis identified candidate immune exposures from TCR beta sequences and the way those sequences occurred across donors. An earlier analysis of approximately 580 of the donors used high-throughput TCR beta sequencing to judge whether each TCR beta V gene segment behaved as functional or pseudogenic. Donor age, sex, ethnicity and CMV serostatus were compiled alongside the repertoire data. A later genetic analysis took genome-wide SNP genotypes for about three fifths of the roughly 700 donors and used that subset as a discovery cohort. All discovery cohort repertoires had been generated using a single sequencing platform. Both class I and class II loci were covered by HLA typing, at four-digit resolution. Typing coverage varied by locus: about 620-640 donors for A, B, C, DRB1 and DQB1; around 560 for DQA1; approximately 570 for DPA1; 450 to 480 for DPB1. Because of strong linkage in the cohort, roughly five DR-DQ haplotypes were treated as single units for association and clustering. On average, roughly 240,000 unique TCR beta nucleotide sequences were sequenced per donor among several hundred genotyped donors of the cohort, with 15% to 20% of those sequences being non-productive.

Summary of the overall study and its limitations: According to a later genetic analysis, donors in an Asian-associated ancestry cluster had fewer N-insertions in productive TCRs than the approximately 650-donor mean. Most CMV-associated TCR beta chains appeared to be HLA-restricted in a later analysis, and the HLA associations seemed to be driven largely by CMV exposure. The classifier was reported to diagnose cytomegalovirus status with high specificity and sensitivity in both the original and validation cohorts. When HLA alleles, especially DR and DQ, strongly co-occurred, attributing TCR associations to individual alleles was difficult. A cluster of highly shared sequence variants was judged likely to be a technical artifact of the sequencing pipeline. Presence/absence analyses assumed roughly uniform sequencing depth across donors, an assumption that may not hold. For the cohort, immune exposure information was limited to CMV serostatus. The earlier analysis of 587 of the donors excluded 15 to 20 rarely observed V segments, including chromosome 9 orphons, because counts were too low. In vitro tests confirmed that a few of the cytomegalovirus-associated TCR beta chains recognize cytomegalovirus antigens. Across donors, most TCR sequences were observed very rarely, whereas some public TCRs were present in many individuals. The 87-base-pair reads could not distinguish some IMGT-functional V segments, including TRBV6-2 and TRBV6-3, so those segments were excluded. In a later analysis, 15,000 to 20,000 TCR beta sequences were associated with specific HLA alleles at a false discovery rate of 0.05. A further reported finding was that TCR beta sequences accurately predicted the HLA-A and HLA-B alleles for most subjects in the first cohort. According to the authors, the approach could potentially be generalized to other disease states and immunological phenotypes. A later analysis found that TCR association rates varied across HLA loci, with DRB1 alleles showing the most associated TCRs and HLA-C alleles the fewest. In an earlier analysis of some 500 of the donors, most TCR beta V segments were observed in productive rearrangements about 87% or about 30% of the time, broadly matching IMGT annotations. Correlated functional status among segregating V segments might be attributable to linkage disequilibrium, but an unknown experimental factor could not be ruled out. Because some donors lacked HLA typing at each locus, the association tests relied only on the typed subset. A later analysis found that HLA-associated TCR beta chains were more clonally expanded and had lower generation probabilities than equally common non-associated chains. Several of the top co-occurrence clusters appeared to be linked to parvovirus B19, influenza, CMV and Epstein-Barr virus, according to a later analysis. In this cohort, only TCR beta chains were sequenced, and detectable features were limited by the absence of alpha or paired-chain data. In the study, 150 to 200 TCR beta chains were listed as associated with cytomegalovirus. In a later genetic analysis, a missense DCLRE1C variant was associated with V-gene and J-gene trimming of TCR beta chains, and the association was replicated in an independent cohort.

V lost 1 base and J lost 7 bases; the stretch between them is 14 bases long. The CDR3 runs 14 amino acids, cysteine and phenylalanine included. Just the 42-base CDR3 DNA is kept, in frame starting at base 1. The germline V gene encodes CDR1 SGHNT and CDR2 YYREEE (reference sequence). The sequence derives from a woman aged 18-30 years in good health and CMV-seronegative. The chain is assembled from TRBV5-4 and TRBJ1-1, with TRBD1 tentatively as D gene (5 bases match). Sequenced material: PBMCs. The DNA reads TGTGCCAGCAGCTTGCAAGGGGCTATACTTGAAGCTTTCTTT. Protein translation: CASSLQGAILEAFF.